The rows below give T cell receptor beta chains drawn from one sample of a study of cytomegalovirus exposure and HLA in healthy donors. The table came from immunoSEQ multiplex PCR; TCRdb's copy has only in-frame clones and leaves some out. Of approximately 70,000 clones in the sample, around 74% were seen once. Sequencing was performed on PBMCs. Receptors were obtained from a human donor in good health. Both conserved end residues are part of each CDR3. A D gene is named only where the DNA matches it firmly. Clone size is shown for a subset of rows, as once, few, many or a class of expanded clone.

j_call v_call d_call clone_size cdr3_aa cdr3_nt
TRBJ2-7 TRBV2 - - CASIPTGKFQGNEQYF TGTGCCAGCATTCCCACAGGAAAATTCCAGGGTAACGAGCAGTACTTC
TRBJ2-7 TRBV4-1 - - CASSQVPPPVREQYF TGCGCCAGCAGCCAAGTCCCCCCTCCGGTACGCGAGCAGTACTTC
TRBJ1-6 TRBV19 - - CASRIGATNNSPLHF TGTGCCAGTAGGATAGGGGCTACGAATAATTCACCCCTCCACTTT
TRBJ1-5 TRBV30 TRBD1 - CAWSPGQGHQPQHF TGTGCCTGGAGTCCGGGACAGGGGCATCAGCCCCAGCATTTT
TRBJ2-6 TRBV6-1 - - CASHRGSGANVLTF TGTGCCAGCCATAGGGGCTCTGGGGCCAACGTCCTGACTTTC
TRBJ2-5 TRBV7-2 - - CASSLQLSVSEYF TGTGCCAGCAGCTTACAATTGAGCGTGTCCGAGTACTTC
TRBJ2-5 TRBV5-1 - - CASSPGQGGGTQYF TGCGCCAGCAGCCCCGGACAGGGAGGGGGGACCCAGTACTTC
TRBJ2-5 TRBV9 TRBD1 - CASSTGGQGGKTQYF TGTGCCAGCAGCACCGGGGGACAGGGTGGAAAGACCCAGTACTTC
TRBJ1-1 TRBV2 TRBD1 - CASGTGISSEAFF TGTGCCAGTGGGACAGGGATATCGTCTGAAGCTTTCTTT
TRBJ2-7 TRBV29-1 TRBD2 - CSVSPPGGYEQYF TGCAGCGTTTCCCCCCCGGGGGGCTACGAGCAGTACTTC
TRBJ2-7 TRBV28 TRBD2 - CASSPRLAGGNEQYF TGTGCCAGCAGCCCGAGACTAGCGGGAGGCAACGAGCAGTACTTC
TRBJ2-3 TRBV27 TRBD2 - CASSLGAGGADTQYF TGTGCCAGCAGCCTCGGGGCGGGGGGCGCAGATACGCAGTATTTT
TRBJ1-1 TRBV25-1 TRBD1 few CASSYPGQGFTEAFF TGTGCCAGCAGTTACCCGGGACAGGGGTTCACTGAAGCTTTCTTT
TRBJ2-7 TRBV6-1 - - CASSLQAYEQYF TGTGCCAGCAGTTTACAGGCCTACGAGCAGTACTTC
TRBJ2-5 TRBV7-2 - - CASSLSSRETQYF TGTGCCAGCAGCTTGTCGTCGAGGGAGACCCAGTACTTC
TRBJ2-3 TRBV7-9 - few CASRTGGGTQYF TGTGCCAGCAGGACCGGGGGAGGTACGCAGTATTTT
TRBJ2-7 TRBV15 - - CATSRDQLAYEQYF TGTGCCACCAGCAGAGACCAACTGGCCTACGAGCAGTACTTC
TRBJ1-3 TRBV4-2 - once CASSREDSLSGNTIYF TGTGCCAGCAGCCGAGAGGACAGCTTATCTGGAAACACCATATATTTT
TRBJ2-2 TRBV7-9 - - CASSFSRSSGELFF TGTGCCAGCAGCTTTTCTAGAAGCTCCGGGGAGCTGTTTTTT
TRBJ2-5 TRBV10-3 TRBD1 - CVISESQGALETQYF TGTGTCATCAGTGAGTCGCAGGGGGCCCTAGAGACCCAGTACTTC
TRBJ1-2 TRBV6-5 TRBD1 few CAKTGGHRYTF TGTGCCAAGACAGGGGGCCATCGCTACACCTTC
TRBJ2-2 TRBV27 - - CASSPLERPNTGELFF TGTGCCAGCAGTCCTTTAGAGCGGCCGAACACCGGGGAGCTGTTTTTT
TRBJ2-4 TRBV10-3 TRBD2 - CAISETSGIGSIQYF TGTGCCATCAGTGAAACTAGCGGGATTGGAAGCATTCAGTACTTC
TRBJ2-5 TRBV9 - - CASSPSVTGYGETQYF TGTGCCAGCAGCCCCTCCGTTACAGGGTACGGGGAGACCCAGTACTTC
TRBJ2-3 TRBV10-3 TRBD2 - CAISGASGRDTDTQYF TGTGCCATCAGTGGGGCTAGCGGGAGGGACACAGATACGCAGTATTTT
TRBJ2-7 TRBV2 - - CASSGQTRINEQYF TGTGCCAGCAGTGGACAGACAAGGATCAACGAGCAGTACTTC
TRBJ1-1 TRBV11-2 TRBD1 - CASSTRQGLTEAFF TGTGCCAGCAGCACCCGACAGGGGCTGACTGAAGCTTTCTTT
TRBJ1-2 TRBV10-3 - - CAISGQGDTGYTF TGTGCCATCAGTGGTCAGGGTGATACCGGCTACACCTTC
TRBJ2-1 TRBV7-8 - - CASSLAVYPPHGNEQFF TGTGCCAGCAGCTTAGCGGTTTATCCCCCGCACGGCAATGAGCAGTTCTTC
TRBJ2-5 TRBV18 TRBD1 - CASSTRQGAVGETQYF TGTGCCAGCTCAACTCGACAGGGGGCGGTCGGAGAGACCCAGTACTTC
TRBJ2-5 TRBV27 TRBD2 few CASSLSDSGRETQYF TGTGCCAGCAGTTTATCGGATAGCGGGAGGGAGACCCAGTACTTC
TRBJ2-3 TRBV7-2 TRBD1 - CASSPGQGRADTQYF TGTGCCAGCAGCCCAGGACAGGGGAGGGCAGATACGCAGTATTTT
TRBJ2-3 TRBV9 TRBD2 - CASSPLLAGGQADTQYF TGTGCCAGCAGCCCATTACTAGCGGGAGGGCAAGCAGATACGCAGTATTTT
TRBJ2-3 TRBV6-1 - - CASSGGMQGLNTQYF TGTGCCAGCAGTGGGGGAATGCAGGGTCTAAATACGCAGTATTTT
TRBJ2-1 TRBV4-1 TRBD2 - CASSQGALAGRGDEQFF TGCGCCAGCAGCCAAGGGGCTCTAGCGGGAAGGGGGGATGAGCAGTTCTTC
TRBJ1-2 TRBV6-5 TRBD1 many CASRQGDVGYTF TGTGCCAGCCGGCAGGGGGATGTTGGCTACACCTTC
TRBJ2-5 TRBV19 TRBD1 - CASSLISGTGSWETQYF TGTGCCAGTAGTTTGATCTCCGGGACAGGGTCATGGGAGACCCAGTACTTC
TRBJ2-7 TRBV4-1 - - CASSQGAGGYEQYF TGCGCCAGCAGCCAAGGTGCCGGGGGTTACGAGCAGTACTTC
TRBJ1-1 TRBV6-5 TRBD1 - CASSPRQGRHTEAFF TGTGCCAGCAGTCCTCGACAGGGAAGGCACACTGAAGCTTTCTTT
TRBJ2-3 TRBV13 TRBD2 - CASSAGTRGTDTQYF TGTGCCAGCAGCGCCGGGACTAGAGGTACAGATACGCAGTATTTT
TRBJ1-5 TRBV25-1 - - CASIPWTEHEQPQHF TGTGCCAGCATTCCCTGGACAGAACACGAACAGCCCCAGCATTTT
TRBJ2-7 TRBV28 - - CASSGRDTLQYEQYF TGTGCCAGCAGTGGCCGGGACACGTTACAGTACGAGCAGTACTTC
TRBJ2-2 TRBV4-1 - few CASSPYGENTGELFF TGCGCCAGCAGCCCCTACGGGGAGAACACCGGGGAGCTGTTTTTT
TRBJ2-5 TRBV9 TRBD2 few CASSARHSGTQETQYF TGTGCCAGCAGCGCTCGGCATAGCGGGACCCAAGAGACCCAGTACTTC
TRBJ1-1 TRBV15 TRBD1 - CATSTGQLNTEAFF TGTGCCACCAGCACGGGACAGCTGAACACTGAAGCTTTCTTT
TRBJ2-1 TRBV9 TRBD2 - CASSAGLAGGNEQFF TGTGCCAGCAGCGCGGGACTAGCGGGAGGGAATGAGCAGTTCTTC
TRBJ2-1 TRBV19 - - CASSIPSGGEQFF TGTGCCAGTAGTATCCCCTCCGGGGGTGAGCAGTTCTTC
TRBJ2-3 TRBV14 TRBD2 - CASSRGLAGGGTQYF TGTGCCAGCAGCCGGGGACTAGCGGGAGGGGGCACGCAGTATTTT
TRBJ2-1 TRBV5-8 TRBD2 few CASSWRLANPNEQFF TGTGCCAGCAGCTGGAGACTAGCGAACCCGAATGAGCAGTTCTTC
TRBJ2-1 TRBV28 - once CASSFVSPGNEQFF TGTGCCAGCAGTTTTGTGTCACCCGGGAATGAGCAGTTCTTC
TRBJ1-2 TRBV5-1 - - CASSAGPSGYGYTF TGCGCCAGCAGCGCAGGCCCCAGTGGCTATGGCTACACCTTC
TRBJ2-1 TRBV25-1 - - CASSTSTYNEQFF TGTGCCAGCTCTACGTCAACCTACAATGAGCAGTTCTTC
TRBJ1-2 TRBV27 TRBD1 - CASSPGGAYYGYTF TGTGCCAGCAGCCCAGGGGGCGCGTACTATGGCTACACCTTC
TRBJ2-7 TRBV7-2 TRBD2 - CASSFSGSPSYEQYF TGTGCCAGCAGTTTTAGCGGGAGCCCCTCCTACGAGCAGTACTTC